The 21 T cell receptor beta chains reported below all come from one sample, sequenced in a study of cytomegalovirus exposure and HLA in healthy donors. This PCR relied on a set of 60 Vbeta primers and 13 Jbeta primers. Method: immunoSEQ multiplex PCR; TCRdb's copy keeps in-frame clones and lacks some. The profile covers 80,000 or so clones, with 67% appearing a single time and 6.5% to 7.5% taken by the ten largest. Material: PBMCs. These receptors were collected from a woman in her forties or fifties in good health and CMV-seropositive.

About this clone itself: Other DNA sequences in the sample encode the same CDR3. This chain joins TRBV6-5 and TRBJ1-3; 9 bases are a match to TRBD1. The CDR3 length is 14 residues. V lost 5 bases and J lost 7; bases outside the gene matches: 6. Germline V gene sequence: CDR1 MNHEY, CDR2 SVGAGI. CDR3 amino acids: CASSRTGGWNTIYF. The CDR3 DNA reads as TGTGCCAGCAGTCGAACAGGGGGCTGGAACACCATATATTTT.

This clone has a handful of counts. The gene calls are TRBV4-1 and TRBJ1-6; TRBD1 might be the D (6 bases). The CDR3 contains 16 residues. Germline V gives CDR1 MGHRA, CDR2 YSYEKL. V was shortened by 0 bases and J by 7 bases, with 13 bases between the two germline ends. CDR3 residues: CASSQEGTSRNSPLHF. The CDR3 DNA reads TGCGCCAGCAGCCAAGAAGGGACAAGCAGAAATTCACCCCTCCACTTT.

The chain uses TRBV5-6 and TRBJ1-1; possible D gene TRBD1, 6 bases. The V and J ends lost 3 bases and 4 bases respectively, with 16 bases between them. The CDR3 totals 15 residues. The germline V gene has CDR1 SGHDT and CDR2 YYEEEE. The CDR3, as DNA: TGTGCCAGCAGCTACGGACAGCCCCCTTCCACTGAAGCTTTCTTT. Amino acids: CASSYGQPPSTEAFF.

The V gene is TRBV5-1, the J gene TRBJ2-2; no definite D call. This CDR3 has 12 amino acids. Germline loops: CDR1 SGHRS, CDR2 YFSETQ. V dropped 8 bases and J dropped 6 bases, with 11 bases sitting between them. CDR3 in amino acids: CASFVIPGELFF. Here the CDR3 DNA reads TGCGCCAGTTTTGTCATTCCCGGGGAGCTGTTTTTT.

A few counts support this clone. The gene calls are TRBV19 and TRBJ2-3, with TRBD2 matching 11 bases. CDR3 length: 17 residues. CDR1 and CDR2 from the germline V gene are LNHDA and SQIVND (reference sequence). The V gene end was trimmed by 8 bases and the J gene end by 3 bases; junction bases not matched to a gene: 13. The CDR3, as DNA: TGTGCCAGTTCCCCACCCCCGACTAGCGGGGTGACAGATACGCAGTATTTT. Protein sequence: CASSPPPTSGVTDTQYF.

This clone occurred a few times. J is TRBJ2-3 and V is TRBV7-8; 13 bases match TRBD2. V was pared by 6 bases and J by 0 bases, with 3 bases of the junction left unmatched. CDR1 is SGHVS, CDR2 FQNEAQ, per germline. This CDR3 has 16 amino acids. The CDR3 reads CASSQLAGGSTDTQYF. The CDR3 DNA follows: TGTGCCAGCAGTCAACTAGCGGGGGGGAGCACAGATACGCAGTATTTT.

The genes are TRBV29-1 and TRBJ1-3; tentative D call: TRBD1 (6 bases). There are 14 residues in the CDR3. V was clipped by 4 bases and J by 7 bases, with 17 bases between them. Germline V gene data show CDR1 as SQVTM and CDR2 as ANQGSEA. The CDR3 region has the DNA TGCAGCGTTGTATTTCCGGACAGAACGAACACCATATATTTT. Amino acids: CSVVFPDRTNTIYF.

The chain links TRBV21-1 to TRBJ2-5; the table calls TRBD2, which could not be checked here. TRBV21-1 is described as a pseudogene. The CDR3 is 14 residues long. CDR3 region: CASVRGGAQETQYF. The CDR3 DNA reads as TGTGCCAGCGTAAGGGGAGGGGCCCAAGAGACCCAGTACTTC.

This chain connects TRBV5-4 to TRBJ2-3; D might be TRBD2 (6 bases). Germline CDR1 reads SGHNT; CDR2 reads YYREEE (reference sequence). The V end lost 3 bases, the J end lost 2 bases, and 19 bases lay between the germline ends. The CDR3 is 17 amino acids. The CDR3 protein is CASSSVTGTPTTDTQYF. The CDR3 nucleotides are TGTGCCAGCAGCTCGGTGACCGGGACTCCAACCACAGATACGCAGTATTTT.

This clone is a singleton in its sample. V gene TRBV6-1 combines with J gene TRBJ1-4; D uncertain. This CDR3 has 13 residues. Germline CDR1 is MNHNS and CDR2 is SASEGT. V lost 2 bases and J 6 bases, leaving 7 bases between the germline ends. CDR3 nucleotide sequence: TGTGCCAGCAGTGAATGGGGAGATGAAAAACTGTTTTTT. It yields the protein CASSEWGDEKLFF.

This clone was counted a few times. The chain recombines TRBV27 with TRBJ2-3; tentative D call: TRBD2 (5 bases). This CDR3 is 13 amino acids long. The V end lost 7 bases, the J end lost 0 bases, and 8 bases lay between the germline ends. Germline CDR1 is MNHEY and CDR2 is SMNVEV (reference sequence). The CDR3 DNA is TGTGCCAGCATCGAGGGTAGCACAGATACGCAGTATTTT. Its protein product is CASIEGSTDTQYF.

V usage is TRBV5-1 and J usage is TRBJ2-5; 8 nucleotides agree with TRBD2. V was pared by 5 bases and J by 1 base, with 7 bases of the junction left unmatched. Germline lookup yields CDR1 SGHRS and CDR2 YFSETQ. The length of the CDR3 is 15 residues. The CDR3 DNA is TGCGCCAGCAGAATCGCGGGGGGCGCCCAAGAGACCCAGTACTTC. Protein sequence: CASRIAGGAQETQYF.

V is TRBV11-3 and J is TRBJ2-3, with D unresolved. Deletions cut 5 bases from V and 4 bases from J, with 13 bases between. CDR1 and CDR2 from the germline V gene are SGHNT and YENEEA. The CDR3 is 14 amino acids. CDR3 DNA: TGTGCCAGCAGCCTAGGGCGGTGGTCAGATACGCAGTATTTT. Encoded protein: CASSLGRWSDTQYF.

This clone appeared once. This chain connects TRBV15 to TRBJ1-2; D is uncertain. This CDR3 has 14 residues. Germline values: CDR1 LNHNV, CDR2 YYDKDF (reference sequence). Trimming stripped 0 bases from V and 9 bases from J, with 14 bases between. In DNA form, the CDR3 reads TGTGCCACCAGCAGAGACGCCACCTACGTTAGCTACACCTTC. It codes for CATSRDATYVSYTF.

The V and J genes are TRBV9 and TRBJ1-1; no reliable D call. V was clipped by 0 bases and J by 5 bases, with 5 bases between them. The CDR3 covers 12 residues. The germline V gene encodes CDR1 SGDLS and CDR2 YYNGEE. The CDR3 protein is CASSVAGTEAFF. Here the CDR3 DNA reads TGTGCCAGCAGCGTAGCAGGAACTGAAGCTTTCTTT.

V and J are TRBV11-2 and TRBJ2-3; 11 bases agree with TRBD2. CDR1 and CDR2 (germline): SGHAT, FQNNGV. V gave up 10 bases and J gave up 0 bases; unmatched junction bases: 9. The CDR3 is 16 amino acids. CDR3 DNA: TGTGCCACCTCCGGGACTAGCGGCCCTAGCACAGATACGCAGTATTTT. It codes for CATSGTSGPSTDTQYF. Full variable domain (remainder filled in from reference TRBV11-2 and TRBJ2-3): EAGVAQSPRYKIIEKRQSVAFWCNPISGHATLYWYQQILGQGPKLLIQFQNNGVVDDSQLPKDRFSAERLKGVDSTLKIQPAKLEDSAVYLCATSGTSGPSTDTQYFGPGTRLTVL.

The count of this clone is one. The CDR3 loop reads CASSPPGTGKSDTQYF. CDR3 nucleotides: TGTGCCAGCAGCCCCCCGGGGACAGGGAAATCAGATACGCAGTATTTT. The chain uses TRBV7-9 and TRBJ2-3, with 9 bases fitting TRBD1. The trim removed 5 bases at V and 4 bases at J, leaving 10 bases unmatched. CDR1 SEHNR and CDR2 FQNEAQ come from the germline V gene (reference sequence). The CDR3 runs 16 residues.

This chain uses TRBV12-5 with TRBJ2-3, with 9 nucleotides matching TRBD1. The V and J ends lost 0 bases and 3 bases, in that order; junction bases with no gene match: 7. Germline CDR1 reads LGHNT; CDR2 reads FRNRAP. The CDR3 covers 17 residues. For the CDR3, the DNA is TGTGCTAGTGGTTTGGTAGGTCTGACAGGGGGTACAGATACGCAGTATTTT. As protein: CASGLVGLTGGTDTQYF.

V and J are TRBV5-6 and TRBJ1-4, with D unclear. V dropped 1 base and J dropped 6 bases, with 10 bases sitting between them. This CDR3 has 14 residues. The germline gives CDR1 SGHDT, CDR2 YYEEEE. CDR3 DNA sequence: TGTGCCAGCAGCTTGCTCGGGGAGGATGAAAAACTGTTTTTT. It encodes CASSLLGEDEKLFF.

The count of this clone is one. J is TRBJ2-3 and V is TRBV9; 8 nucleotides line up with TRBD2. The CDR3 sequence is 16 residues long. Losses at the gene ends were 3 bases for V and 2 bases for J; bases not matched to a gene: 8. Germline-derived CDR1 and CDR2 are SGDLS and YYNGEE. The CDR3: CASSAKGGGLTDTQYF. The CDR3 DNA is TGTGCCAGCAGCGCCAAGGGCGGGGGGCTCACAGATACGCAGTATTTT.

This clone was counted between two and nine times. The rearrangement uses TRBV11-2 and TRBJ1-5; possibly TRBD1 for D (6 bases). CDR1 and CDR2 from the germline V gene are SGHAT and FQNNGV. The CDR3 extends over 14 amino acids. Trimming shortened V by 1 base and J by 6 bases, and 10 bases separated the two germline ends. Here the CDR3 reads CASSLGAGVQPQHF. CDR3 in DNA: TGTGCCAGCAGCTTAGGAGCAGGGGTTCAGCCCCAGCATTTT.